This T cell receptor beta chain was sequenced during a study of blood T cell repertoires in COVID-19. Background on the study: Italy, Spain and the United States were the sources of the convalescent and acute COVID-19 samples.

The germline gives CDR1 SGHDN, CDR2 FVKESK. This CDR3 is built from 15 residues. The ends were cut back, 1 base at V and 1 base at J, with 11 bases in the middle. In the original processing: Amplification of reference gene primers was used by the study to estimate nucleated cell counts. TCRdb's table, derived via immunoSEQ multiplex PCR, lists solely in-frame clones and lacks some. V, J and clone size are those of that table, while D and trimming were read from the DNA. The data hold 200,000 or so clones, with approximately 90% observed a single time. Cohort assignment relied on participant-reported clinical history.

This receptor was taken from a young man who had recovered from COVID-19. The V gene is TRBV14, the J gene TRBJ2-7; maybe TRBD1 (6 bases). The sample consisted of PBMCs or T cells enriched from blood (not recorded which). The CDR3: CASSQAPRGSYEQYF. CDR3 nucleotides: TGTGCCAGCAGCCAAGCACCTAGGGGGTCCTACGAGCAGTACTTC.